Shown below are 23 T cell receptor beta chains from a single sample sequenced in a study of T cell changes during pregnancy in multiple sclerosis (dated by TCRdb to about 2019). Libraries were built with the immunoSEQ multiplex PCR assay. TCRdb took over this immuneACCESS table, retaining in-frame rearrangements with V and J assigned. Such tables are incomplete; in checked studies, under half of the missing clones stem from an unresolved V gene, and the remainder is unexplained. The sample yields around 60,000 clones; 93% were counted once. Clones ranked in the top ten supply 0.35% to 0.45% of the sample. The sample consisted of CD4+ T cells from peripheral blood mononuclear cells, taken before pregnancy. These receptors all stem from a female donor with multiple sclerosis, enrolled in a pregnancy study.

The V gene is TRBV28, the J gene TRBJ1-2, with a weak D call TRBD1 (6 bases). CDR1 is MDHEN and CDR2 is SYDVKM in the germline V gene. V was cut by 10 bases and J by 1 base, with 10 bases left in between. The CDR3 spans 12 residues. CDR3 coding DNA: TGTGCCATTTCGGACAGTAACTATGGCTACACCTTC. It specifies CAISDSNYGYTF.

A few counts support this clone. The rearrangement uses TRBV2 and TRBJ2-1; TRBD2 is a possible D gene (6 bases). Germline V gives CDR1 SNHLY, CDR2 FYNNEI. The CDR3 spans 14 residues. Trimming pared 8 bases from V and 0 bases from J, leaving 11 bases between. The CDR3 here is CASPGDFSYNEQFF. CDR3 nucleotides: TGTGCCAGCCCCGGGGACTTCTCCTACAATGAGCAGTTCTTC.

The chain combines TRBV28 with TRBJ2-2; 9 bases are shared with TRBD2. After removal of 4 bases from V and 4 bases from J, the junction contained 13 bases not matched to a gene. This CDR3 is built from 18 residues. The germline V gene encodes CDR1 MDHEN and CDR2 SYDVKM. This CDR3 reads CASSWGGLAGLSTGELFF. CDR3 nucleotides: TGTGCCAGCAGTTGGGGGGGGCTAGCGGGACTATCCACCGGGGAGCTGTTTTTT.

V gene TRBV7-9 combines with J gene TRBJ1-2, with TRBD1 matching 9 bases. The CDR3 length is 16 residues. Per the germline V gene, CDR1 is SEHNR and CDR2 is FQNEAQ (reference sequence). With V trimmed by 1 base and J by 5 bases, 8 bases remained unmatched. CDR3 residues: CASSLGVGTGKYGYTF. The CDR3 DNA sequence: TGTGCCAGCAGCTTAGGGGTGGGGACAGGGAAGTATGGCTACACCTTC. The whole variable domain, remainder taken from reference TRBV7-9 and TRBJ1-2, is DTGVSQNPRHKITKRGQNVTFRCDPISEHNRLYWYRQTLGQGPEFLTYFQNEAQLEKSRLLSDRFSAERPKGSFSTLEIQRTEQGDSAMYLCASSLGVGTGKYGYTFGSGTRLTVV.

V usage is TRBV5-1 and J usage is TRBJ2-7; 9 nucleotides match TRBD2. The J segment lost 5 bases and the V segment lost 4 bases, leaving 4 bases of the junction unmatched. The V gene's germline CDR1 is SGHRS and CDR2 YFSETQ. This CDR3 comprises 13 residues. Here the CDR3 reads CASSPGLAHEQYF. In nucleotides, the CDR3 is TGCGCCAGCAGCCCGGGACTAGCCCACGAGCAGTACTTC. The full variable domain, rest sourced from reference TRBV5-1 and TRBJ2-7, is KAGVTQTPRYLIKTRGQQVTLSCSPISGHRSVSWYQQTPGQGLQFLFEYFSETQRNKGNFPGRFSGRQFSNSRSEMNVSTLELGDSALYLCASSPGLAHEQYFGPGTRLTVT.

The chain links TRBV10-2 to TRBJ1-1, with TRBD1 as a possible D gene (5 bases). Germline CDR1 reads WSHSY; CDR2 reads SAAADI. This CDR3 contains 12 residues. Deletions cut 3 bases from V and 10 bases from J, with 12 bases between. The CDR3 is CASSEGREVAFF. The CDR3, as DNA: TGCGCCAGCAGTGAAGGCAGGGAGGTAGCTTTCTTT.

The chain carries TRBV27 and TRBJ2-2, with 7 bases fitting TRBD2. The CDR3 sequence is 15 residues long. Germline V gene sequence: CDR1 MNHEY, CDR2 SMNVEV (reference sequence). Unmatched junction bases numbered 7, after V lost 3 bases and J lost 6 bases. The CDR3, as DNA: TGTGCCAGCAGTTTCGCCGGGAGGTTATCCGGGGAGCTGTTTTTT. This codes for CASSFAGRLSGELFF.

Here the CDR3 DNA reads TGCGCCAGCAGCTTGGAAGCGGGAGGGTTCCCAGATACGCAGTATTTT. As protein: CASSLEAGGFPDTQYF. This chain connects TRBV5-1 to TRBJ2-3; 10 bases map to TRBD2. V was clipped by 0 bases and J by 4 bases; unmatched bases: 5. CDR3 size: 16 residues. Germline V gene sequence: CDR1 SGHRS, CDR2 YFSETQ.

The V call is TRBV5-1, the J call TRBJ2-3; no clear D. The CDR3 totals 14 residues. Germline V CDR1 and CDR2: SGHRS, YFSETQ. V was shortened by 1 base and J by 1 base, with 7 bases between the two germline ends. CDR3 sequence: CASSLPEGTDTQYF. The DNA of the CDR3 is TGCGCCAGCAGCTTGCCAGAAGGCACAGATACGCAGTATTTT.

This chain connects TRBV5-4 to TRBJ2-1; TRBD2 aligns across 7 bases. The ends lost 4 bases at V and 8 bases at J; junction bases unmatched: 3. Germline CDR1 is SGHNT and CDR2 is YYREEE (reference sequence). The CDR3 has 12 residues. The CDR3 region is CASSATSYEQFF. In DNA form, the CDR3 reads TGTGCCAGCAGCGCGACTAGCTATGAGCAGTTCTTC.

Worth noting for this clone: The junction does not match germline at one end; this may be a read error. The chain recombines TRBV28 with TRBJ2-7; perhaps TRBD2 as D (6 bases). The germline gives CDR1 MDHEN, CDR2 SYDVKM. The CDR3 is 11 residues long. CDR3 nucleotide sequence: TGTGCCAGCAGTTTCCGGGACTGGAGGATCTTC. It translates to CASSFRDWRIF.

Points on this clone: Germline is not matched at one junction end, which may reflect a read error. The chain links TRBV15 to TRBJ1-3; 10 nucleotides agree with TRBD1. The CDR3 length is 15 residues. Germline lookup yields CDR1 LNHNV and CDR2 YYDKDF (reference sequence). This CDR3 reads CATSGRQGAGNTIYF. The CDR3 nucleotides are TGTGCCACCAGCGGAAGACAGGGGGCTGGGAACACCATATATTTT.

On this clone: Other DNA sequences within the sample encode an identical CDR3. J is TRBJ1-2 and V is TRBV29-1; tentative D call: TRBD1 (5 bases). This CDR3 has 16 residues. V was shortened by 6 bases and J by 4 bases, with 24 bases between the two germline ends. Germline lookup yields CDR1 SQVTM and CDR2 ANQGSEA. The CDR3 DNA is TGCAGCGTCGCGGGGGGTAGCATAACCAACTCCTATGGCTACACCTTC. This gives the protein CSVAGGSITNSYGYTF.

This CDR3 reads CASSLQRGWETQYF. The DNA of the CDR3 is TGTGCCAGCAGCTTACAAAGGGGTTGGGAGACCCAGTACTTC. This chain connects TRBV11-2 to TRBJ2-5, with D tentatively TRBD1 (5 bases). From germline, CDR1 is SGHAT and CDR2 FQNNGV. V was clipped by 2 bases and J by 5 bases, with 12 bases between them. This CDR3 region has 14 residues.

V and J are TRBV7-3 and TRBJ2-1; the match to TRBD2 covers 11 bases. There are 15 residues in the CDR3. Unmatched junction bases numbered 4, after V lost 2 bases and J lost 7 bases. Looked up from germline, CDR1 is SGHTA and CDR2 is FQGTGA. The CDR3 nucleotides are TGTGCCAGCAGCTTATCTAGCGGGAGGAGTAATGAGCAGTTCTTC. It yields the protein CASSLSSGRSNEQFF.

The V call is TRBV7-2, the J call TRBJ2-5; D gene ambiguous. Looked up from germline, CDR1 is SGHTA and CDR2 is FQGNSA. The CDR3 is 13 amino acids. V was pared by 3 bases and J by 5 bases, with 10 bases between. DNA of the CDR3: TGTGCCAGCAGCTTGATCGCCGGGGAGACCCAGTACTTC. It yields the protein CASSLIAGETQYF. The variable domain in full, completed from reference TRBV7-2 and TRBJ2-5, reads GAGVSQSPSNKVTEKGKDVELRCDPISGHTALYWYRQSLGQGLEFLIYFQGNSAPDKSGLPSDRFSAERTGGSVSTLTIQRTQQEDSAVYLCASSLIAGETQYFGPGTRLLVL.

The rearrangement links TRBV5-1 to TRBJ2-3; 11 bases are shared with TRBD2. The CDR3 covers 15 residues. CDR1 is SGHRS and CDR2 is YFSETQ in the germline V gene. V lost 0 bases and J lost 5; bases outside the gene matches: 2. The CDR3, as DNA: TGCGCCAGCAGCTTGGAAACTAGCGGGAGAGATACGCAGTATTTT. Translated, it gives CASSLETSGRDTQYF.

The V and J genes are TRBV28 and TRBJ2-6; TRBD1 is a possible D gene (6 bases). CDR1 MDHEN and CDR2 SYDVKM come from the germline V gene. Trimming removed 5 bases from V and 1 base from J, with 18 bases in between. The CDR3 spans 18 residues. CDR3 nucleotide sequence: TGTGCCAGCAGTACACAGACAGGTTCCCGTTCTGGGGCCAACGTCCTGACTTTC. This sequence encodes CASSTQTGSRSGANVLTF.

The chain is built from TRBV5-1 and TRBJ2-2; 9 bases align to TRBD2. CDR1 is SGHRS, CDR2 YFSETQ, per germline. The CDR3 contains 15 residues. Germline trimming cut 3 bases from V and 7 bases from J; bases unmatched to any gene: 7. The CDR3 sequence: CASSWIAGADGELFF. Here the CDR3 DNA reads TGCGCCAGCAGCTGGATAGCGGGAGCAGACGGGGAGCTGTTTTTT.

The chain is built from TRBV4-2 and TRBJ1-1, with unresolved D. Trimming left V 6 bases short and J 0 bases short, with 11 bases between. The CDR3 spans 14 residues. Germline V lookup: CDR1 LGHNA, CDR2 YNFKEQ. The DNA for the CDR3 is TGTGCCAGCAGACTAGGAGAGGTGAACACTGAAGCTTTCTTT. It yields the protein CASRLGEVNTEAFF.

The rearrangement links TRBV6-5 to TRBJ2-4; tentative D call: TRBD2 (6 bases). The germline gives CDR1 MNHEY, CDR2 SVGAGI. Trimming shortened V by 6 bases and J by 0 bases, and 12 bases separated the two germline ends. This CDR3 comprises 15 residues. CDR3 amino acids: CASSLRDLAKNIQYF. In nucleotides, the CDR3 is TGTGCCAGCAGCCTCCGGGACTTAGCCAAAAACATTCAGTACTTC.

The chain links TRBV9 to TRBJ2-3; TRBD2 aligns across 16 bases. The junction had 2 bases not matched to a gene; V was cut back by 0 bases and J by 4 bases. Germline CDR1 and CDR2: SGDLS and YYNGEE. The CDR3 is made up of 17 amino acids. The CDR3 reads CASSVGGLAGGSDTQYF. In DNA form, the CDR3 reads TGTGCCAGCAGCGTAGGGGGACTAGCGGGAGGGTCAGATACGCAGTATTTT. The full variable domain, completed using reference TRBV9 and TRBJ2-3, is DSGVTQTPKHLITATGQRVTLRCSPRSGDLSVYWYQQSLDQGLQFLIQYYNGEERAKGNILERFSAQQFPDLHSELNLSSLELGDSALYFCASSVGGLAGGSDTQYFGPGTRLTVL.

The chain has TRBV27 and TRBJ1-2, with 8 bases matching TRBD1. The V gene end was trimmed by 8 bases and the J gene end by 7 bases; junction bases not matched to a gene: 15. The CDR3 is 15 amino acids. The germline V gene encodes CDR1 MNHEY and CDR2 SMNVEV (reference sequence). This CDR3 reads CASRPRGQDRGGYTF. CDR3 nucleotide sequence: TGTGCCAGCCGCCCCCGGGGACAGGATAGAGGTGGCTACACCTTC.